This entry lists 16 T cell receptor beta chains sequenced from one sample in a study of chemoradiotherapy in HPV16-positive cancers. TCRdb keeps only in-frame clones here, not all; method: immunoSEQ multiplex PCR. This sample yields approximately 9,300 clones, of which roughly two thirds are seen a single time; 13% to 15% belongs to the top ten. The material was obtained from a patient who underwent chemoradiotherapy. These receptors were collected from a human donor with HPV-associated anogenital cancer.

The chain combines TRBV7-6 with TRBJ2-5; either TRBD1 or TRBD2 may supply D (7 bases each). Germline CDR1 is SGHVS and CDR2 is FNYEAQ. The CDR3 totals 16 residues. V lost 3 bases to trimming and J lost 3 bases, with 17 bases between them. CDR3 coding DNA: TGTGCCAGCAGCTTCTCGGGGGGACAGCAAGAAGAGACCCAGTACTTC. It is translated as CASSFSGGQQEETQYF.

The CDR3 nucleotides are TGTGCCAGCAGCTTAATGGCGGGGCCTTCCTACGAGCAGTACTTC. Protein sequence: CASSLMAGPSYEQYF. V is TRBV7-3 and J is TRBJ2-7; D is possibly TRBD2 (6 bases). Trimming removed 1 base at V and 1 base at J, with 11 bases between. The CDR3 is 15 residues long. CDR1 and CDR2 from the germline V gene are SGHTA and FQGTGA. The variable domain in full, with the rest retrieved from reference TRBV7-3 and TRBJ2-7, is GAGVSQTPSNKVTEKGKYVELRCDPISGHTALYWYRQSLGQGPEFLIYFQGTGAADDSGLPNDRFFAVRPEGSVSTLKIQRTERGDSAVYLCASSLMAGPSYEQYFGPGTRLTVT.

DNA for the CDR3: TGTGCCAGCAGCTTAGGTGGTTTCGGGGAGCTGTTTTTT. Translation gives CASSLGGFGELFF. The V call is TRBV13, the J call TRBJ2-2; D is ambiguous. The V gene's germline CDR1 is PRHDT and CDR2 FYEKMQ (reference sequence). Deletions cut 0 bases from V and 7 bases from J, with 6 bases between. CDR3 length equals 13 residues.

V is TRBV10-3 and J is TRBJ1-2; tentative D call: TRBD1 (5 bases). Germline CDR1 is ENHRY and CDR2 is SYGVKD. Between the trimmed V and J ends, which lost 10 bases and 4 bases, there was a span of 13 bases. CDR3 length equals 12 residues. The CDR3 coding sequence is TGTGCCAGTGGAGGGGCAGTCTATGGCTACACCTTC. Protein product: CASGGAVYGYTF.

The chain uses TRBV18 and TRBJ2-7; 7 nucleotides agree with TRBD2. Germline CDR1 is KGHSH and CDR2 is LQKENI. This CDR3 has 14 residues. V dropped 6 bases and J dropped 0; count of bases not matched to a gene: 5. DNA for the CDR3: TGTGCCAGCTCCCCAACTAGCGCCTCCTACGAGCAGTACTTC. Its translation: CASSPTSASYEQYF.

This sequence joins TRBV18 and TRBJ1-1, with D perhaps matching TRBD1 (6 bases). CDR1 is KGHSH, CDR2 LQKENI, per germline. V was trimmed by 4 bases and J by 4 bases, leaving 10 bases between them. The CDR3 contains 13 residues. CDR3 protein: CASSRTAGTEAFF. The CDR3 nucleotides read TGTGCCAGCTCACGGACAGCGGGCACTGAAGCTTTCTTT.

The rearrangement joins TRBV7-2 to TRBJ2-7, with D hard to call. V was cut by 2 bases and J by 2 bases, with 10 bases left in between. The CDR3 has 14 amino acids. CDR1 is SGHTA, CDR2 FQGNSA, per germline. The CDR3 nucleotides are TGTGCCAGCAGCTTATACCCAGCGCCCTACGAGCAGTACTTC. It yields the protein CASSLYPAPYEQYF.

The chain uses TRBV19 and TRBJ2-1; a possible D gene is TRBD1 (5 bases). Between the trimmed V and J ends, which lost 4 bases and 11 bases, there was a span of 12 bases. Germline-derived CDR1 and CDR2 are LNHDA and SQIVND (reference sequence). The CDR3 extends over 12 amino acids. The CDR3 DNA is TGTGCCAGTAGTACCTCGACAGCGAAGCAGTTCTTC. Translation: CASSTSTAKQFF.

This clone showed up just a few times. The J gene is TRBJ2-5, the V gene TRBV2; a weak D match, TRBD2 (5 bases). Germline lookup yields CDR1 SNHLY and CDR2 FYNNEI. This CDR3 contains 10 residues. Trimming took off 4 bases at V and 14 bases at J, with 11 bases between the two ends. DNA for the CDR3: TGTGCCAGCAGTGCGGGGAAGAACTACTTC. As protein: CASSAGKNYF.

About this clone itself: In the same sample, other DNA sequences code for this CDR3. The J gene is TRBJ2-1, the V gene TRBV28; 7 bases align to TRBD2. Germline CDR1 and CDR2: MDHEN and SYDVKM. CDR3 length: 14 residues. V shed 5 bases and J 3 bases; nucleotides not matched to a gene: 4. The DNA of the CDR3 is TGTGCCAGCAGTCTACGCGGGAGCTACAATGAGCAGTTCTTC. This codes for CASSLRGSYNEQFF.

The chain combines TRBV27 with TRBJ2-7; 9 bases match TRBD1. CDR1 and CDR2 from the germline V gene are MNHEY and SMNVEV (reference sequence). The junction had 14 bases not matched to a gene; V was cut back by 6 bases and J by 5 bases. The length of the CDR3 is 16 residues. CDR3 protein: CASSSPYRGRVNEQYF. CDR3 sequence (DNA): TGTGCCAGCAGCTCCCCCTACAGGGGGCGCGTTAACGAGCAGTACTTC.

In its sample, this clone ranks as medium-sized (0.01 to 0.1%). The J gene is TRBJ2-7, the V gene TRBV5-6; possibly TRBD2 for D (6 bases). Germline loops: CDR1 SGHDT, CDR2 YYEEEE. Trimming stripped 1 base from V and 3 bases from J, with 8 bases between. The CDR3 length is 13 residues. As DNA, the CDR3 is TGTGCCAGCAGCTTGCTGCGGGGCTACGAGCAGTACTTC. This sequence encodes CASSLLRGYEQYF.

CDR3 protein: CASSLRSPGQNTEAFF. CDR3 DNA: TGTGCCAGCAGCCTAAGATCGCCGGGACAGAACACTGAAGCTTTCTTT. The J gene is TRBJ1-1, the V gene TRBV7-2; tentatively, D is TRBD1 (6 bases). Trimming stripped 5 bases from V and 1 base from J, with 17 bases between. This CDR3 spans 16 amino acids. Germline V gene data show CDR1 as SGHTA and CDR2 as FQGNSA.

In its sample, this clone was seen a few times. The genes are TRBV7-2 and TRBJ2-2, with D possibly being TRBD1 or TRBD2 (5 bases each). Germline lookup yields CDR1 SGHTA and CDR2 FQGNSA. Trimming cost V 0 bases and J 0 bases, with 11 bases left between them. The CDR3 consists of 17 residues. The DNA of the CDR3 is TGTGCCAGCAGCTTAGCAGGGGTACTAGCGAACACCGGGGAGCTGTTTTTT. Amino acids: CASSLAGVLANTGELFF.

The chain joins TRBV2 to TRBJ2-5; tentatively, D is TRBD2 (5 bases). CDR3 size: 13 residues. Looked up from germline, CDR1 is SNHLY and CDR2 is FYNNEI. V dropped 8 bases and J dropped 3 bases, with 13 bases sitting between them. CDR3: CASDSGLEETQYF. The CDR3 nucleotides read TGTGCCAGCGATTCGGGGTTAGAAGAGACCCAGTACTTC.

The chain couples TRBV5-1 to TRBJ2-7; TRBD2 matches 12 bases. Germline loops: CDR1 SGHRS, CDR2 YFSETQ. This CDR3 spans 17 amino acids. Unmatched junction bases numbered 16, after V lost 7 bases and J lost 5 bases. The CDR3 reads CASGSASGGALDHEQYF. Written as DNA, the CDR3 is TGCGCCAGCGGCTCAGCTAGCGGGGGGGCCCTGGACCACGAGCAGTACTTC.